Listed below are T cell receptor beta chains from one sample, sequenced in a study of patients and donors after allogeneic stem cell transplantation. TCRdb processed the RT-PCR reads anew with MiXCR; each CDR3 protein has one entry. This sample carries some 880,000 distinct CDR3 sequences, roughly 17% of them seen once, and the ten largest clones take under 6.5%. Material for sequencing was blood, either unsorted or a sorted T cell fraction (not recorded which). These receptors came from a human donor who was either an allogeneic HSCT recipient or a stem cell or donor lymphocyte infusion donor (not recorded which). It is not recorded whose cells these are; they may come from a transplant donor. CDR3s include the opening cysteine and the closing phenylalanine or tryptophan. The D gene is left open where the match is weak. Size is omitted from some rows. Given values are once, few, many or a class for expanded clones.

cdr3_length d_call j_call v_call clone_size cdr3_aa cdr3_nt
14 - TRBJ1-1 TRBV5-6 - CASSLENTYTEAFF TGTGCCAGCAGCTTGGAAAACACCTACACTGAAGCTTTCTTT
16 - TRBJ1-6 TRBV6-1 - CASSMRAGSDNSPLHF TGTGCCAGCAGTATGAGGGCAGGATCAGATAATTCACCCCTCCACTTT
12 - TRBJ1-1 TRBV30 - CAWVSENTEAFF TGTGCCTGGGTATCGGAGAACACTGAAGCTTTCTTT
14 TRBD1 TRBJ1-6 TRBV12-3/TRBV12-4 - CASSLGTGTSPLHF TGTGCCAGCAGCTTAGGGACAGGGACTTCACCCCTCCACTTT
11 - TRBJ2-1 TRBV5-1 many CASSSGGEQFF TGCGCCAGCAGCTCCGGGGGTGAGCAGTTCTTC
13 - TRBJ2-1 TRBV6-6 - CASTKQGYNEQFF TGTGCCAGCACGAAACAGGGCTACAATGAGCAGTTCTTC
15 TRBD1 TRBJ2-7 TRBV5-1 - CASSPRGQAGYEQYF TGCGCCAGCAGCCCAAGAGGACAGGCGGGTTACGAGCAGTACTTC
16 TRBD2 TRBJ2-1 TRBV11-2 few CASSLGRLAGVGEQFF TGTGCCAGCAGCTTAGGAAGACTAGCGGGAGTGGGTGAGCAGTTCTTC
17 - TRBJ2-6 TRBV5-3 - CARRLGFGTAGANVLTF TGTGCCAGAAGGTTGGGGTTCGGAACCGCTGGGGCCAACGTCCTGACTTTC
12 - TRBJ2-3 TRBV3-1 few CASSFVQTAQYF TGTGCCAGCAGCTTCGTCCAAACAGCGCAGTATTTT
15 TRBD2 TRBJ2-7 TRBV5-1 - CASKKLAGLSYEQYF TGCGCCAGCAAAAAGTTAGCGGGTCTTAGCTACGAGCAGTACTTC
15 TRBD1 TRBJ1-5 TRBV6-1 - CASSRNRGRNQPQHF TGTGCCAGCAGTAGAAACAGGGGTCGGAATCAGCCCCAGCATTTT
15 TRBD1 TRBJ2-7 TRBV9 few CASSVSGTGPYKQYF TGTGCCAGCAGCGTATCCGGGACAGGGCCCTATAAGCAGTACTTC
17 - TRBJ2-1 TRBV28 few CASSPRHAASSYNEQFF TGTGCCAGCAGTCCGCGACACGCCGCGAGCTCCTACAATGAGCAGTTCTTC
12 - TRBJ1-1 TRBV7-9 many CASSLRQDEAFF TGTGCCAGCAGCCTAAGACAGGATGAAGCTTTCTTT
10 - TRBJ1-1 TRBV20-1 - CSIRNTEAFF TGCAGTATCCGGAACACTGAAGCTTTCTTT